This T cell receptor beta chain emerged from a study of cytomegalovirus exposure and HLA in healthy donors. General study points: 16,951 TCR beta sequences were associated with HLA alleles at 0.05 false discovery rate in a later analysis. More clonal expansion characterized HLA-associated TCR beta chains than equally common others in a later analysis. The study dropped some indistinguishable V segments, TRBV6-2 and TRBV6-3 among them. In most subjects, TCR beta sequences reportedly gave accurate predictions of HLA-A and HLA-B alleles.

CDR3 length: 17 amino acids. Germline CDR1 LGHNA, CDR2 YNFKEQ. Unmatched junction bases numbered 13, after V lost 4 bases and J lost 7 bases. 60 Vbeta and 13 Jbeta primers were used in PCR. Produced via immunoSEQ multiplex PCR; TCRdb's table is partial and in-frame only. Of fewer than 250,000 clones detected, roughly 77% appear once; the ten largest clones hold about 5%. A word on this clone: Its target is not known.

Input material: PBMCs. The TCR comes from a man between 25 and 39 years old in good health and CMV-seropositive. The J gene is TRBJ1-3, the V gene TRBV4-2, with 10 bases matching TRBD1. The CDR3 region has the DNA TGTGCCAGCAGCCTAAATGACAGGGGGCGCCCAAGGAACACCATATATTTT. This translates into CASSLNDRGRPRNTIYF.